A selection of T cell receptor beta chains follows, all from one sample in a study of cytomegalovirus exposure and HLA in healthy donors. Some clones are missing from TCRdb's copy, which holds only in-frame ones; the method was immunoSEQ multiplex PCR. The sample yields about 86,000 clones, about two thirds seen once. Sequences were obtained from PBMCs. Every receptor here comes from a man between 60 and 75 years old in good health and CMV-seronegative. The CDR3 runs from the conserved cysteine through the conserved F or W. Each record gives: D gene, clone size, V gene, J gene, CDR3 DNA, CDR3 protein. D genes are given only for firm matches. For some rows the clone size is stated as once, few or many, or as a class when expanded; others skip it.

-,-,TRBV5-1,TRBJ2-2,TGCGCCAGCAGCTTGGGAGGGAGTAACACCGGGGAGCTGTTTTTT,CASSLGGSNTGELFF
TRBD2,-,TRBV19,TRBJ2-5,TGTGCCAGTACCAAAAGCGGGGGACTCGAGGAGACCCAGTACTTC,CASTKSGGLEETQYF
-,-,TRBV30,TRBJ2-5,TGTGCCTGGAGAACCCAAGGCTCGCGGGAGACCCAGTACTTC,CAWRTQGSRETQYF
-,-,TRBV28,TRBJ2-1,TGTGCCAGCAGTTTTAGTGCTTCCTACAATGAGCAGTTCTTC,CASSFSASYNEQFF
TRBD1,-,TRBV4-1,TRBJ1-2,TGCGCCAGCACCGGGACAGCCTATGGCTACACCTTC,CASTGTAYGYTF
-,once,TRBV19,TRBJ2-3,TGTGCCAGTAGTATGTCGGGGGTTCCAGGAGGATCAGATACGCAGTATTTT,CASSMSGVPGGSDTQYF
-,-,TRBV5-4,TRBJ2-1,TGTGCCAGCAGCCAGCAGGGGGGCTCCTACAATGAGCAGTTCTTC,CASSQQGGSYNEQFF
-,-,TRBV4-3,TRBJ2-1,TGCGCCAGCAGCCAAGATCCGAGGGATGAGCAGTTCTTC,CASSQDPRDEQFF
TRBD1,-,TRBV6-1,TRBJ1-5,TGTGCCAGCAGAGACGACAGGGAGACTCAGCCCCAGCATTTT,CASRDDRETQPQHF
TRBD1,-,TRBV7-9,TRBJ2-3,TGTGCCAGCAGCTTAGGACAGGGGGCTGATACGCAGTATTTT,CASSLGQGADTQYF
-,-,TRBV19,TRBJ1-2,TGTGCCAGTAGTATAGTGTCCGGACAAGAGGGCTACACCTTC,CASSIVSGQEGYTF
TRBD2,few,TRBV5-1,TRBJ2-5,TGCGCCAGCAGTGAGGCGGGGGGGTCGGAGACCCAGTACTTC,CASSEAGGSETQYF
TRBD1,few,TRBV5-1,TRBJ2-7,TGCGCCAGCAGCCCCGGGACAGGATCCTACGAGCAGTACTTC,CASSPGTGSYEQYF
-,-,TRBV15,TRBJ1-5,TGTGCCACCAGCAGACTTTATAGCAATCAGCCCCAGCATTTT,CATSRLYSNQPQHF
TRBD1,once,TRBV5-1,TRBJ2-5,TGCGCCAGCAGCATCGGGACAGGGGGCTGGGAGACCCAGTACTTC,CASSIGTGGWETQYF
TRBD2,few,TRBV5-1,TRBJ2-1,TGCGCCAGCAGCCAACAAACCGTGACTAGCGGCCCGGCGGGAAATGAGCAGTTCTTC,CASSQQTVTSGPAGNEQFF
-,-,TRBV14,TRBJ1-2,TGTGCCAGCAGCCAAGACAGGGCCGCCATGAGAGGCTACACCTTC,CASSQDRAAMRGYTF
-,-,TRBV6-5,TRBJ1-1,TGTGCCTCCGCGGTGTGGCAGGAGGACACTGAAGCTTTCTTT,CASAVWQEDTEAFF
-,few,TRBV9,TRBJ2-1,TGTGCCAGCAGCGTAGCTATTCGGACAAGTACCTACAATGAGCAGTTCTTC,CASSVAIRTSTYNEQFF
-,-,TRBV29-1,TRBJ2-7,TGCAGCGTTGGAAAGGACACATACGAGCAGTACTTC,CSVGKDTYEQYF
-,-,TRBV27,TRBJ1-4,TGTGCCAGCAGTTTAGCCGTGGGGGCAGTGAATGAAAAACTGTTTTTT,CASSLAVGAVNEKLFF
TRBD1,few,TRBV7-9,TRBJ1-4,TGTGCCAGCAGCCACAGGGGGCGAGGTAGGTATGAAACTAATGAAAAACTGTTTTTT,CASSHRGRGRYETNEKLFF
-,-,TRBV28,TRBJ1-4,TGTGCCAGCAGCCCCTCACTGGGGGGAGGAAAACTGTTTTTT,CASSPSLGGGKLFF
-,-,TRBV14,TRBJ2-2,TGTGCCAGCAGCCAAGATTATAGCGGGGAGCTGTTTTTT,CASSQDYSGELFF
TRBD1,-,TRBV2,TRBJ1-4,TGTGCCAGCAGGCCTGACAGGGGAACTAATGAAAAACTGTTTTTT,CASRPDRGTNEKLFF
-,-,TRBV30,TRBJ1-6,TGTGCCTGGAGTCTGAGCAATTCACCCCTCCACTTT,CAWSLSNSPLHF
TRBD1,few,TRBV6-1,TRBJ2-7,TGTGCCAGCAGTGAAAGCGGGACAGGGAGGATCGAGCAGTACTTC,CASSESGTGRIEQYF
-,-,TRBV28,TRBJ2-3,TGTGCCAGCAGTTTTTCTAGCACAGATACGCAGTATTTT,CASSFSSTDTQYF
TRBD1,-,TRBV2,TRBJ1-5,TGTGCCAGCCAGGGGGCGCGGAACAATCAGCCCCAGCATTTT,CASQGARNNQPQHF
TRBD1,-,TRBV7-2,TRBJ1-1,TGTGCCAGCAGGGCAGACAGGGCCTACACTGAAGCTTTCTTT,CASRADRAYTEAFF
-,-,TRBV19,TRBJ1-2,TGTGCCAGTGGAGACGCTAGATATGGCTACACCTTC,CASGDARYGYTF
TRBD1,-,TRBV29-1,TRBJ1-4,TGCAGCGTTGACTTACAGGGGCCTGAAAAACTGTTTTTT,CSVDLQGPEKLFF
TRBD1,-,TRBV29-1,TRBJ1-1,TGCAGCGGCAGACAGGGGCTGGGGGCTGAAGCTTTCTTT,CSGRQGLGAEAFF
-,-,TRBV5-6,TRBJ2-7,TGTGCCAGCAGCTTAATTAGTCGGGACGAGCAGTACTTC,CASSLISRDEQYF
-,few,TRBV15,TRBJ2-5,TGTGCCACCAGCAGAGTGGTGTCAGGAAAAGAGACCCAGTACTTC,CATSRVVSGKETQYF
TRBD2,-,TRBV7-2,TRBJ2-3,TGTGCCAGCAGCTTAGGAGGTAGCGGGGGGTCGAATACGCAGTATTTT,CASSLGGSGGSNTQYF
-,-,TRBV4-1,TRBJ2-7,TGCGCCAGCAGCCAAGATCTATTAGCGGACATCTACGAGCAGTACTTC,CASSQDLLADIYEQYF
TRBD2,-,TRBV19,TRBJ2-1,TGTGCCAGTAGTATTTTCGGGACATATAGCGGGAGGGCTAATCTTGAGCAGTTCTTC,CASSIFGTYSGRANLEQFF
TRBD1,-,TRBV6-5,TRBJ1-5,TGTGCCAGCAGTGAGGACAGGGTCGGTCAGCCCCAGCATTTT,CASSEDRVGQPQHF
-,few,TRBV6-9,TRBJ2-7,TGTGCCACTCCACTCAAAGGGCAGGGATCCTACGAGCAGTACTTC,CATPLKGQGSYEQYF
-,once,TRBV5-6,TRBJ2-1,TGTGCCAGCAGCTTGGGAGGGTCTCGATCCCTGAACGATGAGCAGTTCTTC,CASSLGGSRSLNDEQFF
TRBD1,-,TRBV7-2,TRBJ2-7,TGTGCCAGCAGCTCCGAAACAGGGGCCTACGAGCAGTACTTC,CASSSETGAYEQYF
-,-,TRBV4-1,TRBJ2-2,TGCGCCAGCAGCCAAGACCCCCCGGCCGGGGAGCTGTTTTTT,CASSQDPPAGELFF
-,-,TRBV18,TRBJ2-7,TGTGCCAGCTCACCACTAGCCAACTACGAGCAGTACTTC,CASSPLANYEQYF
-,-,TRBV2,TRBJ2-3,TGTGCCAGCATCTTCACAGATACGCAGTATTTT,CASIFTDTQYF
TRBD1,-,TRBV28,TRBJ1-1,TGTGCCAGCGGGGGTCCCGGGACAGGGGGCTCTCAGGGGGCTGAAGCTTTCTTT,CASGGPGTGGSQGAEAFF
TRBD1,-,TRBV28,TRBJ2-3,TGTGCCAGCAGTACCTCGGGACAGGGCACAGATACGCAGTATTTT,CASSTSGQGTDTQYF
-,few,TRBV10-3,TRBJ2-5,TGTGCCATCAGTGAGAGGGTAGGGGGCCAAGAGACCCAGTACTTC,CAISERVGGQETQYF
-,-,TRBV19,TRBJ1-1,TGTGCCAGTAGTTATCAGGGAAGGAACACTGAAGCTTTCTTT,CASSYQGRNTEAFF